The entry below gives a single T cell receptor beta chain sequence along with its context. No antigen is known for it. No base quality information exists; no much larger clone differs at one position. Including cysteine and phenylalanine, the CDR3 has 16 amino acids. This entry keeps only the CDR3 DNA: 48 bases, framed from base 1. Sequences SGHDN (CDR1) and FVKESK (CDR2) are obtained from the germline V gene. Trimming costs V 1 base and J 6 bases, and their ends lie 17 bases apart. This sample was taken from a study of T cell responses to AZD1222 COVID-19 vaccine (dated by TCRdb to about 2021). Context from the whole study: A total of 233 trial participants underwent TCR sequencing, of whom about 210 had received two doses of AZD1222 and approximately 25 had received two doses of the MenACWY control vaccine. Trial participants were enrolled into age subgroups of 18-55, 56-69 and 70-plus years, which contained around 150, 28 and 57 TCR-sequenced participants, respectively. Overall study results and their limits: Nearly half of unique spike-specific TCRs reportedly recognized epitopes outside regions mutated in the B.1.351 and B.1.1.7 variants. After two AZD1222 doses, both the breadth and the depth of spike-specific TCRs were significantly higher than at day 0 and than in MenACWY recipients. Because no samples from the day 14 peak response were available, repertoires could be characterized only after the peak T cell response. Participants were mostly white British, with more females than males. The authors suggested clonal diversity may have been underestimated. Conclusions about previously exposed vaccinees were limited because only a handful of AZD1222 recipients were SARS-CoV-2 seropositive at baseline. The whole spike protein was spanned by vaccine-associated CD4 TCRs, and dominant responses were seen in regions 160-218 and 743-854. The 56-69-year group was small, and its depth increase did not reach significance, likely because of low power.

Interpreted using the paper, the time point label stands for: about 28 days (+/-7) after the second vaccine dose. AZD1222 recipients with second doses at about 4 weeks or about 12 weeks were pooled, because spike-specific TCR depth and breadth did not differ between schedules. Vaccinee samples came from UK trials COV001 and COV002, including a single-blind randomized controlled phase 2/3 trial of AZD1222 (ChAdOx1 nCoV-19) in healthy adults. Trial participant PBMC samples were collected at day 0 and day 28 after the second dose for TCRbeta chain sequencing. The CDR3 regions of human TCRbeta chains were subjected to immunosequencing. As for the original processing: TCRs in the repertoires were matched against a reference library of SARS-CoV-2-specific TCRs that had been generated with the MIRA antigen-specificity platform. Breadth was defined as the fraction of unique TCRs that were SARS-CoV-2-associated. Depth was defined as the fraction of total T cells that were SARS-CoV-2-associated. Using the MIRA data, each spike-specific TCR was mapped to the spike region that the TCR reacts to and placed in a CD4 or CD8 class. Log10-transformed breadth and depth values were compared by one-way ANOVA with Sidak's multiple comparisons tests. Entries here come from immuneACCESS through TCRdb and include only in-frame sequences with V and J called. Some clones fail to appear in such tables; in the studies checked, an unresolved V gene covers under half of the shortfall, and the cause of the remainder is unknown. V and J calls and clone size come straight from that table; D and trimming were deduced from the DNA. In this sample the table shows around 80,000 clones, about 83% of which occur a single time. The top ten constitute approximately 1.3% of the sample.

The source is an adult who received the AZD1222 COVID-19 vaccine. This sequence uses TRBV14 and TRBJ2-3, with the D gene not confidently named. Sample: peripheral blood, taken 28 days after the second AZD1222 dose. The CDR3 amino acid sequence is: CASSQVGGSQWDTQYF. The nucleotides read TGTGCCAGCAGCCAAGTTGGCGGCTCGCAGTGGGATACGCAGTATTTT.